A single sample gave rise to the 6 T cell receptor beta chains below, sequenced in a study of T cell repertoires in cytomegalovirus infection (dated by TCRdb to about 2019). TCRdb records Illumina HiSeq 1500 as the sequencer. TCRdb handled the public reads itself, with Q25 trimming in fastp and clone calling in MiXCR, and kept productive beta chains. Rows are combined by CDR3 protein, so each entry shows the most common genes and DNA. This sample lists a few hundred thousand distinct CDR3 sequences; about 18% were detected once. The ten largest clonotypes hold about 45% of the sample. Sequencing was performed on CD8+ T cells from PBMCs. These TCRs come from a human donor in good health (CMV status not recorded). Some clones in this sample may be carry-over from other donors' samples.

This clonotype was observed at least ten times. The rearrangement uses TRBV7-2 and TRBJ1-2; 7 bases match TRBD1. Trimming took 0 bases from V and 0 from J; bases not matched to a gene: 10. The germline V gene has CDR1 SGHTA and CDR2 FQGNSA. The CDR3 loop spans 18 amino acids. CDR3 protein: CASSLALMRDRANYGYTF. In DNA form, the CDR3 reads TGTGCCAGCAGCTTAGCCTTAATGCGGGACAGAGCTAACTATGGCTACACCTTC.

This clonotype was seen many times. The rearrangement links TRBV12-3 or TRBV12-4 to TRBJ2-2; D tentatively fits TRBD1 or TRBD2 (6 bases each). The CDR3 sequence is 15 residues long. The V and J ends lost 4 bases and 3 bases respectively, with 12 bases between them. CDR3 nucleotide sequence: TGTGCCAGCAGTTCAGGGGAGGTGGACACCGGGGAGCTGTTTTTT. The encoded protein is CASSSGEVDTGELFF.

This clonotype occurred a few times. The CDR3 nucleotides are TGTGCCAGCAGCCCACGACAGGGGGCTAATAGTGAAGCTTTCTTT. Translating it yields CASSPRQGANSEAFF. This sequence joins TRBV7-9 and TRBJ1-1, with TRBD1 identical over 10 bases. Germline CDR1 reads SEHNR; CDR2 reads FQNEAQ (reference sequence). The CDR3 sequence is 15 residues long. Trimming took 5 bases from V and 7 from J; bases not matched to a gene: 10. Full variable domain (remainder filled in from reference TRBV7-9 and TRBJ1-1): DTGVSQNPRHKITKRGQNVTFRCDPISEHNRLYWYRQTLGQGPEFLTYFQNEAQLEKSRLLSDRFSAERPKGSFSTLEIQRTEQGDSAMYLCASSPRQGANSEAFFGQGTRLTVV.

This clonotype was found a few times. The rearrangement joins TRBV7-8 to TRBJ2-5; D call uncertain. This CDR3 spans 14 amino acids. Trimming took 5 bases from V and 6 from J, leaving 16 bases between them. The V gene's germline CDR1 is SGHVS and CDR2 FQNEAQ. CDR3: CASSPPRLAKTQYF. As DNA, the CDR3 is TGTGCCAGCAGCCCCCCGCGGCTTGCGAAGACCCAGTACTTC.

This clonotype was detected ten times or more. This rearrangement joins TRBV6-2 or TRBV6-3 to TRBJ1-5; maybe TRBD1 (5 bases). The CDR3 is 16 amino acids. V dropped 4 bases and J dropped 3 bases, with 16 bases sitting between them. The germline gives CDR1 MNHEY, CDR2 SVGEGT. As DNA, the CDR3 is TGTGCCAGCAGTTTGACGATCGGGGACCCCAATCAGCCCCAGCATTTT. This sequence encodes CASSLTIGDPNQPQHF.

This clonotype was seen at least ten times. V usage is TRBV28 and J usage is TRBJ2-5; possibly TRBD2 for D (6 bases). The V gene lost 2 bases and the J gene lost 5 bases, with 12 bases spanning the gap. CDR1 MDHEN and CDR2 SYDVKM come from the germline V gene. The CDR3 loop spans 14 amino acids. As DNA, the CDR3 is TGTGCCAGCAGTTTAATTCCTGCGGGGGAGACCCAGTACTTC. Its protein product is CASSLIPAGETQYF.